This T cell receptor (beta chain) came from a study of T cell responses to AZD1222 COVID-19 vaccine. Study outcomes and limitations: Across the whole spike, CD4 TCRs peaked at regions 160-218 and 743-854. After the peak T cell response, and only then, were repertoires sampled. The reported proportion of spike-specific TCRs targeting unmutated variant regions was nearly half. Once two AZD1222 doses were given, Spike-specific TCR breadth and depth went up.

Remarks on this clone: Antigen: not known.

Profiled with immunoSEQ multiplex PCR; TCRdb holds only in-frame clones, not every one. In the table there are about 140,000 clones, approximately 85% of which are singletons. This CDR3 comprises 15 residues. Germline assignment: CDR1 SGHRS and CDR2 YFSETQ. The V gene lost 4 bases and the J gene lost 6 bases, with 16 bases spanning the gap. The chain couples TRBV5-1 to TRBJ2-2, with D perhaps TRBD2 (5 bases). The origin of this receptor is an adult who received the MenACWY meningococcal vaccine as a control. Here the sequenced sample was peripheral blood, taken 28 days after the second dose of the MenACWY control vaccine. The CDR3 reads CASSRLGSEAGELFF. CDR3 nucleotides: TGCGCCAGCAGCCGCCTAGGGAGCGAGGCCGGGGAGCTGTTTTTT.